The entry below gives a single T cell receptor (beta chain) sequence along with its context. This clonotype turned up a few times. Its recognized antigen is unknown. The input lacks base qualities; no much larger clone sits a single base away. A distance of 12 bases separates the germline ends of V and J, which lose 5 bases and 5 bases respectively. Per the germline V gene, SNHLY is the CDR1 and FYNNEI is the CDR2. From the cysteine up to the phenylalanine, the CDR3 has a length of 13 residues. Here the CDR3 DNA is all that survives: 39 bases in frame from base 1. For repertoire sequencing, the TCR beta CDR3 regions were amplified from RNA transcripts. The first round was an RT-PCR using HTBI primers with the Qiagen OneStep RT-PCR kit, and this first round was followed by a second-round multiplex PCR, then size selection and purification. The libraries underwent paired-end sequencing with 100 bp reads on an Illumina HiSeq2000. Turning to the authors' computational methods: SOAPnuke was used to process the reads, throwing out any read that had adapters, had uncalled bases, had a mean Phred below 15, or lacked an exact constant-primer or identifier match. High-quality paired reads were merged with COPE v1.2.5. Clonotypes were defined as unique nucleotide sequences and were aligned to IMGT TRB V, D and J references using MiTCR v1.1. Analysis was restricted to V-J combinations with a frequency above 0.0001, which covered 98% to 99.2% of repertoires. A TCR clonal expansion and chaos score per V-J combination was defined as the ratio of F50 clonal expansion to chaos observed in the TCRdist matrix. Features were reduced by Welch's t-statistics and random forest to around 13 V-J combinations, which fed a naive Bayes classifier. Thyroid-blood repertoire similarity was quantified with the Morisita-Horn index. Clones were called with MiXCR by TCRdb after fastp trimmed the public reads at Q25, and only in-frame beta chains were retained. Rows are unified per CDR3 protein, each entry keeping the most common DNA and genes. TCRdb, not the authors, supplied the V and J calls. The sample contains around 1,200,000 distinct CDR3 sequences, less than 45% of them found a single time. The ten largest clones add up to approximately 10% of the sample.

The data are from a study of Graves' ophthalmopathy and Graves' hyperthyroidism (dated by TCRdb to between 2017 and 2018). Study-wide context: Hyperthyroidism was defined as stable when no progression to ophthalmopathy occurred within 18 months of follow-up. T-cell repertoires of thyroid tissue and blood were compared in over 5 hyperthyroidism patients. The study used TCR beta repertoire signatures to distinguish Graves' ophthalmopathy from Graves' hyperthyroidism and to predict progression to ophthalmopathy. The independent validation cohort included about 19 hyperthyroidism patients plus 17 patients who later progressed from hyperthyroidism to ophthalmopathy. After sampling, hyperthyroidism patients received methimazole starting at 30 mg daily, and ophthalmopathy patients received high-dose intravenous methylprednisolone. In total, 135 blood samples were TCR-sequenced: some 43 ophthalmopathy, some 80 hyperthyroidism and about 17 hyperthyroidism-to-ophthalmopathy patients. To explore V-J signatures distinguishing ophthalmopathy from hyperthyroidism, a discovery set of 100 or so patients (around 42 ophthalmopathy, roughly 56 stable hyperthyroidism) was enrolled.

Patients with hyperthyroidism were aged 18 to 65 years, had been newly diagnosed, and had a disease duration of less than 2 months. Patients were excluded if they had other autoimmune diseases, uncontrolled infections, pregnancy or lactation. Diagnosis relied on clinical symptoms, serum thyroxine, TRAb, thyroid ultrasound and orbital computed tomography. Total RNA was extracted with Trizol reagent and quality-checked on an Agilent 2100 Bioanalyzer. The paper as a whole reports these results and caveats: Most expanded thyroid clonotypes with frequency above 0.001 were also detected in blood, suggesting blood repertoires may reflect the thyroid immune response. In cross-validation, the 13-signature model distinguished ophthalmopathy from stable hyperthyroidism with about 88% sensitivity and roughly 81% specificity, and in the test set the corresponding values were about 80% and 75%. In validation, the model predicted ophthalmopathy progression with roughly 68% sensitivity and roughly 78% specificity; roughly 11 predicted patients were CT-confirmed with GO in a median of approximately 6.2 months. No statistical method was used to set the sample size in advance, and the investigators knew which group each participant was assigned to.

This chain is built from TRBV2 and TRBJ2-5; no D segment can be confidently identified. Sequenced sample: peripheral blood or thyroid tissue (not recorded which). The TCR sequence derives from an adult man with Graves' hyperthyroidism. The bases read TGTGCCAGCAGTAGCACGGCACGGGAGACCCAGTACTTC. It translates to CASSSTARETQYF.